This T cell receptor (beta chain) was observed in a study of T cell clonality in common variable immunodeficiency (dated by TCRdb to the mid-2010s). Overall study results and their limits: The authors noted that sequencing repertoires of T cell subpopulations would be needed to clarify what caused the increased clonality in CVID. CVID TCRbeta sequences were reported to have fewer deletions and N-nucleotide insertions and to lack highly modified clones with 13 or more V deletions. Patient heterogeneity within the CVID cohort put limits on correlating repertoire features with clinical complications. Even though DNA input was equal, the average per sample came to 65,000 to 85,000 unique sequences for controls compared with around 32,000 for CVID samples. Compared with healthy controls, CVID subjects showed increased TCRbeta clonality (t-test p = 0.018), a feature most characteristic of about a third of subjects. Healthy controls shared more TCRbeta clones with each other than CVID subjects shared among themselves (p < 0.0001).

For sequencing input, CVID and control samples contributed equivalent amounts of genomic DNA. For every sample, a 60 bp segment covering the rearranged TCRbeta CDR3 region was amplified and then sequenced. The immunoSEQ assay, a bias-corrected multiplex PCR combined with high-throughput sequencing, was used for TCRbeta amplification. The study's own analysis went as follows. Every unique nucleotide sequence counted as a clone and was annotated with V, D and J genes, copy number and frequency. Sequences were labeled productive if in frame, and non-productive if out of frame or containing stop codons. As previously described, clonality was computed from Shannon's entropy. The predicted amino acid sequences of productive clones were used to derive the mean CDR3 Kyte-Doolittle hydropathy. Scaled V gene usage was hierarchically clustered using Manhattan distance and complete linkage with the R hclust function. To assess clone sharing by CDR3 amino acid sequence, 12 repertoires per group were resampled over 100 rounds. The repertoires were searched for 70 published EBV-specific and almost 250 published CMV-specific TCRbeta sequences. Analysis left out a couple of CVID samples that produced under 10,000 sequences, so a few dozen CVID repertoires remained. In TCRdb, the immuneACCESS table is reduced to in-frame sequences with V and J assigned. These tables do not hold every clone; where another copy was compared, an unresolved V gene accounts for under half, and the others remain unexplained. D and trimming come from the DNA, and the V and J calls and clone size come from that table. The table gives approximately 20,000 clones for this sample, with none occurring only once. The ten largest clones take up about 25% of the sample.

V loses 4 bases, J loses 2 bases, and the germline ends lie 13 bases apart. From a lookup of the germline V gene, CDR1 and CDR2 are MNHEY and SVGEGT. From the cysteine through the phenylalanine, the CDR3 covers 15 amino acids. Of the CDR3's DNA, 36 bases were read; they are in frame from base 1. Diagnosis of CVID followed standard criteria, namely serum IgG, IgA and/or IgM below the normal range together with specific antibody deficiency. There were 40 to 45 subjects in the CVID group (about 29 male and around 15 female), ranging in age from about 8 to 64 years, with a mean age of roughly 39. Most CVID patients and most healthy controls were of Caucasian heritage. All CVID subjects had received replacement immunoglobulin therapy for at least one year at the time of study participation. At blood collection, none of the CVID subjects was ill or on immunomodulatory or immunosuppressive medication. Heparinized peripheral whole blood samples of roughly 5 to 9 ml were obtained from each donor. Genomic DNA from adults with common variable immune deficiency (CVID) and from healthy adult controls was the source for sequencing TCRbeta CDR3 repertoires. To isolate peripheral blood mononuclear cells, diluted blood was subjected to density centrifugation over Hypaque 1077 or Ficoll-Paque. Genomic DNA was obtained from unsorted mononuclear cells using either Qiagen column purification or a centrifugation-based method.

To note about this clone: Its antigen is not yet known. From the germline J gene comes the end of the CDR3, since the read stops 3 residues before it.

The source of this sequence is a human donor with common variable immunodeficiency. The chain uses TRBV6-2 or TRBV6-3 and TRBJ2-3; TRBD2 is perhaps the D gene, given 6 matching bases. Specimen: peripheral blood mononuclear cells. Partial CDR3 DNA: TGTGCCAGCAGTTCCCCACGGGACTTCACAGATACG. This yields the protein CASSSPRDFTDT. The full CDR3 reads CASSSPRDFTDTQYF.